The T cell receptor (beta chain) described here comes from a study of T-cell reconstitution after alpha-beta-depleted transplantation in children. Overall study results and limits: A year post-transplant, T-cell counts and diversity derived mostly from newly produced T cells.

Trimming shortened V by 0 bases and J by 6 bases, and 16 bases separated the two germline ends. The CDR3 has 16 residues. CDR1 SGHRS and CDR2 YFSETQ come from the germline V gene. Details on this clonotype: Its antigen remains unidentified.

Unique molecular identifiers were incorporated during preparation of the TCRbeta library. TCRdb re-called the PCR reads through MiXCR, storing one row per CDR3 protein. This sample has hundreds of thousands of distinct CDR3 sequences, with roughly 17% found just once. The TCR originated in a boy younger than two who had a stem cell transplant for Wiskott-Aldrich syndrome, so the T cells may come from the graft donor. The chain joins TRBV5-1 to TRBJ2-1; possible D gene TRBD2, 6 bases. The sample was PBMCs, mostly from graft donor cells, taken 360 days after TCRalphabeta/CD19-depleted stem cell transplant. The CDR3 region is CASSLAGDPRFNEQFF. DNA of the CDR3: TGCGCCAGCAGCTTGGCGGGGGACCCGCGCTTCAATGAGCAGTTCTTC.